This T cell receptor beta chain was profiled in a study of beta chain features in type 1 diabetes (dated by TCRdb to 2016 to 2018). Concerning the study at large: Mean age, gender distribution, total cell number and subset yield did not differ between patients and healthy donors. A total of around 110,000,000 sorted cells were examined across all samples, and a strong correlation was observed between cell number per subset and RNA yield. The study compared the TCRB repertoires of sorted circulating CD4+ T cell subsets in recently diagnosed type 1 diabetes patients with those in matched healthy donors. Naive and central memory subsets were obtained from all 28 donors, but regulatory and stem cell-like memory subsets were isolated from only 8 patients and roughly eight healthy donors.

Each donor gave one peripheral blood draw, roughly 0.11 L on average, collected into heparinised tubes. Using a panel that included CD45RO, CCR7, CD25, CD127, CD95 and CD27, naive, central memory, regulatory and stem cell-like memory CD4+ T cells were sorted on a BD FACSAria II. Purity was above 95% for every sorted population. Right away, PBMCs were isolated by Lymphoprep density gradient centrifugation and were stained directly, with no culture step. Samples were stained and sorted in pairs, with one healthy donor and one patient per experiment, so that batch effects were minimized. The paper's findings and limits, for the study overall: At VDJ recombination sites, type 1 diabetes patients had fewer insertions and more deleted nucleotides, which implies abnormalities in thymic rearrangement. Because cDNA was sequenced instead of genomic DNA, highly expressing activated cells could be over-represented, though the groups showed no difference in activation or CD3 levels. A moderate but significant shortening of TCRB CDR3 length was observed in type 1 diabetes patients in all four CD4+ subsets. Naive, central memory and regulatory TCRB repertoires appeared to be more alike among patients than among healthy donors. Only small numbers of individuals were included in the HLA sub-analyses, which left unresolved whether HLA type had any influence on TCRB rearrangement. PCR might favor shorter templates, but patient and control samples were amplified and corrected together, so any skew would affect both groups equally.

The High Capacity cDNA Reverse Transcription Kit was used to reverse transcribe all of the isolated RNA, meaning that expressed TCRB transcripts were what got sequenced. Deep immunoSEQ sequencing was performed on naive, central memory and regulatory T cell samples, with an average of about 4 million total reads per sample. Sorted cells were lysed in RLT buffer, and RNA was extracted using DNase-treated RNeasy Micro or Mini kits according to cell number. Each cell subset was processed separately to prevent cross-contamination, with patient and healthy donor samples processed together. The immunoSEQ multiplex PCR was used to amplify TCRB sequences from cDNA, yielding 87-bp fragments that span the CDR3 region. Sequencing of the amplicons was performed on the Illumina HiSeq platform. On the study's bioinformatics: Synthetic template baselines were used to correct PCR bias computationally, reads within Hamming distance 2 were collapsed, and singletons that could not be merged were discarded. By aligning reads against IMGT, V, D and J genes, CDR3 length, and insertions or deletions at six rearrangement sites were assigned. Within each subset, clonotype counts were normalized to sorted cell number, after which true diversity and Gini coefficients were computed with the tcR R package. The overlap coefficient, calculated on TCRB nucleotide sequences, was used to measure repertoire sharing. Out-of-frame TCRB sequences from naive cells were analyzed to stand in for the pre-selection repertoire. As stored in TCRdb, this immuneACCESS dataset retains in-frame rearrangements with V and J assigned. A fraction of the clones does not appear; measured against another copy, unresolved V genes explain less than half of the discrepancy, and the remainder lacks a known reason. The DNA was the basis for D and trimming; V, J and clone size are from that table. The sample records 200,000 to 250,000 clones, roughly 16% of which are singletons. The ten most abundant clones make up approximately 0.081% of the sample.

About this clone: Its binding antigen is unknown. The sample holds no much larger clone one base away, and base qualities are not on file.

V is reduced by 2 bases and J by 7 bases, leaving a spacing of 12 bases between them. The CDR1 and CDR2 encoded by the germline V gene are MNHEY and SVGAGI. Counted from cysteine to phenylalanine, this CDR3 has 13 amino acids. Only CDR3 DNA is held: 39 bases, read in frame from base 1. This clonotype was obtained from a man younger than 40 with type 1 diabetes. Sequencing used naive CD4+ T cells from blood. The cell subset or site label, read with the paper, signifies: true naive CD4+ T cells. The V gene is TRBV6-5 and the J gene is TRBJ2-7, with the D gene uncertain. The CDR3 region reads CASSYGRLGEQYF. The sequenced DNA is TGTGCCAGCAGTTACGGACGGCTGGGTGAGCAGTACTTC.